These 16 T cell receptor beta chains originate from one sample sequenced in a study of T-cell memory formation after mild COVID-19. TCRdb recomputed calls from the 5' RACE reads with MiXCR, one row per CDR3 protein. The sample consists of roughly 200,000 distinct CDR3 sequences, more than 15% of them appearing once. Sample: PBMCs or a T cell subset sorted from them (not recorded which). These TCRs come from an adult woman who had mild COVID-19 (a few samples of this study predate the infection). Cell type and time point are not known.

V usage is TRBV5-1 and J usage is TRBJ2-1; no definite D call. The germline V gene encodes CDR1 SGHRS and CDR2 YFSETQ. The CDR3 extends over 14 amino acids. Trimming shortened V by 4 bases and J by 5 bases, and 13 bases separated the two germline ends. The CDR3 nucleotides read TGCGCCAGCAGCCCTGTGGCAGCAGACAATGAGCAGTTCTTC. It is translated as CASSPVAADNEQFF.

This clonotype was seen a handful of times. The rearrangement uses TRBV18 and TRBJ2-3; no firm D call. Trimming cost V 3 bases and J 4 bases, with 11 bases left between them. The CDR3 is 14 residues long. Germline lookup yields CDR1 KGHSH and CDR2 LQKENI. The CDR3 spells CASSPRPVPDTQYF. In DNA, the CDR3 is TGTGCCAGCTCACCCCGGCCTGTTCCAGATACGCAGTATTTT.

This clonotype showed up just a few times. CDR3 sequence (DNA): TGTGCCAGCAGCGTAGCTCCCGGGACAGGCCAAGAGACCCAGTACTTC. Amino acid sequence: CASSVAPGTGQETQYF. The V and J genes are TRBV9 and TRBJ2-5; 8 nucleotides match TRBD1. The V gene end was trimmed by 0 bases and the J gene end by 1 base; junction bases not matched to a gene: 5. CDR1 SGDLS and CDR2 YYNGEE come from the germline V gene. This CDR3 region has 16 residues.

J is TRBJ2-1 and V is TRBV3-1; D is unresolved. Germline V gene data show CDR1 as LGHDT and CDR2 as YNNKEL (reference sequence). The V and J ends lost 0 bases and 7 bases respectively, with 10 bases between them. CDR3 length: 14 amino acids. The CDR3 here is CASSQESGVNEQFF. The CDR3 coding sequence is TGTGCCAGCAGCCAAGAGTCTGGTGTGAATGAGCAGTTCTTC.

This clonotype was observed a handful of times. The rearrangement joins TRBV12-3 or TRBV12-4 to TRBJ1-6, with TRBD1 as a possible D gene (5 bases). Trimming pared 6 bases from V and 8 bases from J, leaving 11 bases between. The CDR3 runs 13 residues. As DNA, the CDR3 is TGTGCCAGCAGCCGCTTGGGGGATTCACCCCTCCACTTT. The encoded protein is CASSRLGDSPLHF.

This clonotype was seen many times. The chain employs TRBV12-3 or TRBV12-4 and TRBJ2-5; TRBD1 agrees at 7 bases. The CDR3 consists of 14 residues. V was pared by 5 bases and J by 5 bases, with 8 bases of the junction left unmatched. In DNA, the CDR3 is TGTGCCAGCAGTCTACGACAGGGCGGGGAGACCCAGTACTTC. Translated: CASSLRQGGETQYF.

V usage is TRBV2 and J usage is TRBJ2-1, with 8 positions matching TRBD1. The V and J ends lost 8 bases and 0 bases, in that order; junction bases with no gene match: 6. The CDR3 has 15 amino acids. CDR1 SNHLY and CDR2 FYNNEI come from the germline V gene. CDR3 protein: CASLRDRSSYNEQFF. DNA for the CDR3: TGTGCCAGCCTCCGGGACAGGAGCTCCTACAATGAGCAGTTCTTC.

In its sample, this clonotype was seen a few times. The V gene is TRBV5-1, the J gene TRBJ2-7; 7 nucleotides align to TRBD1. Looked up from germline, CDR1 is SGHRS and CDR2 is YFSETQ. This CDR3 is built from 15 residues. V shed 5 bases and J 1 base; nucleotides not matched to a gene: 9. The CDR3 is CASSPRQGQSYEQYF. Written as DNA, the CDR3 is TGCGCCAGCAGTCCAAGACAGGGACAGTCCTACGAGCAGTACTTC.

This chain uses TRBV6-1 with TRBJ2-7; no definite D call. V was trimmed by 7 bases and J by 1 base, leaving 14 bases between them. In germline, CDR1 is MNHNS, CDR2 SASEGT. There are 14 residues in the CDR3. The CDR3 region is CASKGSYRSYEQYF. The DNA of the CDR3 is TGTGCCAGCAAAGGATCGTACAGATCCTACGAGCAGTACTTC.

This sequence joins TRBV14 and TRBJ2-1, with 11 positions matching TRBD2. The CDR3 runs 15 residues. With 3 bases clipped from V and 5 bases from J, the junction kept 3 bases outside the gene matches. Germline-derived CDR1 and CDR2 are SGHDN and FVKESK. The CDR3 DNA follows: TGTGCCAGCAGCCAGACTAGCGGGAACCACAATGAGCAGTTCTTC. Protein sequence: CASSQTSGNHNEQFF.

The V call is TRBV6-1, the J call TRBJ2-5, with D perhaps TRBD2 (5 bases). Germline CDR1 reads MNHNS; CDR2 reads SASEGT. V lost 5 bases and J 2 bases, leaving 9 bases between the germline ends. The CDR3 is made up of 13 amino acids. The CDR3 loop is CASSWTFQETQYF. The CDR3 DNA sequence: TGTGCCAGCAGTTGGACTTTTCAAGAGACCCAGTACTTC.

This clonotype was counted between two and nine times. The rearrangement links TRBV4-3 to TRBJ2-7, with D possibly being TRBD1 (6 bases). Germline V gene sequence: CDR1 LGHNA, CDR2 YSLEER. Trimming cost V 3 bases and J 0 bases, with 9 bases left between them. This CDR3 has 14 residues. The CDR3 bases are TGCGCCAGCAGCCAGTCGGACAGCTCCTACGAGCAGTACTTC. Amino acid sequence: CASSQSDSSYEQYF.

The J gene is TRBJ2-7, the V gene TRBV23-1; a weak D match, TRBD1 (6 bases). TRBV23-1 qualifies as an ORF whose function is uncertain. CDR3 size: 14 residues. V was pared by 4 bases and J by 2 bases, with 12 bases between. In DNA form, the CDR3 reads TGCGCCAGCAGTCCCCGGACAGAGGCCTACGAGCAGTACTTC. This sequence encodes CASSPRTEAYEQYF.

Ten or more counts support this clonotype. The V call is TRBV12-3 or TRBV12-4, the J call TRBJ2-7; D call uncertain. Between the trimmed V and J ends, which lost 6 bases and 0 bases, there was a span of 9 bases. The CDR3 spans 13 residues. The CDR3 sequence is CASSRPGSYEQYF. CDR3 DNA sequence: TGTGCCAGCAGCCGCCCGGGCTCCTACGAGCAGTACTTC.

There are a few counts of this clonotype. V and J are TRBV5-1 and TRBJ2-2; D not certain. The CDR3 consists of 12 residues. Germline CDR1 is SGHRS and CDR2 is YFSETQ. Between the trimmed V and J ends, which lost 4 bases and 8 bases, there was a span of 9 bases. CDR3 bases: TGCGCCAGCAGCCCCAACCTGGGGGAGCTGTTTTTT. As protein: CASSPNLGELFF.

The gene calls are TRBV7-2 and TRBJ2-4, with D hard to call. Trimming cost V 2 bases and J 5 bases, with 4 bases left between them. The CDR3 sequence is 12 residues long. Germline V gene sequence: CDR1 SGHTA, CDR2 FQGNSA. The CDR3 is CASSLSQNIQYF. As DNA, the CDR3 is TGTGCCAGCAGCTTATCCCAAAACATTCAGTACTTC.